This entry is about one T cell receptor (beta chain). This sample is part of a study of T cell clones after liver transplantation. Clones were sequenced by immunoSEQ multiplex PCR, and TCRdb holds only the in-frame ones, with some missing. This repertoire shows roughly 100,000 clones, around four fifths found once; its top ten account for about 2.6%. The germline V gene has CDR1 LGHNA and CDR2 YSLEER. V lost 0 bases, J lost 8 bases, and 13 bases lay in between. The CDR3 runs 14 residues. The J gene is TRBJ1-1, the V gene TRBV4-3, with a tentative D call TRBD1 (5 bases). This material consisted of CD4+ T cells from blood, taken approximately 43 months after liver transplant. This receptor was identified in a human patient who received a liver transplant. A subset of T cells may come from the graft donor. DNA for the CDR3: TGCGCCAGCAGCCAAGAAAGGGGTGGAGGGGAAGCTTTCTTT. Protein sequence: CASSQERGGGEAFF.